Presented here are 17 T cell receptor beta chains from one specimen sequenced in a study of T cells expressing NK-cell markers. TCRdb re-called the 5' RACE reads, yielding one record per CDR3 amino acid sequence without DNA. This listing includes some 150,000 distinct CDR3 sequences. Sequencing input: blood T cells: a sorted CD56 or NKG2C T cell subset, CD4+ or CD8+ T cells, or bulk PBMC T cells (not recorded which). The receptors originated from a man aged 18 to 29 in good health.

The CDR3 here is CASRTGTGETQYF. The rearrangement links TRBV6-2 or TRBV6-3 to TRBJ2-5; TCRdb returns TRBD1, unconfirmable since there is no DNA. The CDR3 is made up of 13 amino acids. CDR1 MNHEY and CDR2 SVGEGT come from the germline V gene.

This chain links TRBV5-4 with TRBJ2-7. The germline gives CDR1 SGHNT, CDR2 YYREEE (reference sequence). The CDR3 is 14 residues long. The CDR3: CASSFQGTSYEQYF.

The chain has TRBV7-8 and TRBJ2-7; TCRdb gives TRBD2 as the D gene, but with no DNA this cannot be confirmed. The CDR3 is 14 residues long. The germline CDR1 and CDR2 sequences are SGHVS and FQNEAQ. The CDR3: CASSRILAGYEQYF. Variable domain in full (rest from reference TRBV7-8 and TRBJ2-7): GAGVSQSPRYKVAKRGQDVALRCDPISGHVSLFWYQQALGQGPEFLTYFQNEAQLDKSGLPSDRFFAERPEGSVSTLKIQRTQQEDSAVYLCASSRILAGYEQYFGPGTRLTVT.

J is TRBJ2-1 and V is TRBV21-1; the D gene TCRdb calls, TRBD2, cannot be checked with no DNA. TRBV21-1 is labeled a pseudogene. The CDR3 length is 18 residues. Here the CDR3 reads CASSNGTSGGSSYNEQFF.

V usage is TRBV7-9 and J usage is TRBJ2-2; TCRdb outputs TRBD2, but without DNA this stays unchecked. This CDR3 spans 16 amino acids. Germline V gene data show CDR1 as SEHNR and CDR2 as FQNEAQ (reference sequence). CDR3 loop: CASSLASLAGTGELFF.

The chain couples TRBV3-1 to TRBJ2-1; with no DNA, the TCRdb D assignment of TRBD2 cannot be verified. The CDR3 extends over 13 amino acids. Germline V CDR1 and CDR2: LGHDT, YNNKEL (reference sequence). This CDR3 is CASSQAGLPEQFF.

The chain uses TRBV12-3 or TRBV12-4 and TRBJ2-1. This CDR3 has 15 amino acids. The CDR3 loop is CASSLRASEYNEQFF.

The genes are TRBV10-3 and TRBJ1-5; the D call of TRBD1 rests on TCRdb alone, since no DNA is present to check it. There are 16 residues in the CDR3. CDR1 ENHRY and CDR2 SYGVKD come from the germline V gene. This chain's CDR3 is CAITTMDRGINQPQHF.

The chain is built from TRBV7-3 and TRBJ2-1; TCRdb lists TRBD2, though no DNA is available to test this call. Germline V gene data show CDR1 as SGHTA and CDR2 as FQGTGA. The CDR3 contains 20 residues. CDR3 protein: CASSRFMTSGGLDTYNEQFF.

The genes are TRBV24-1 and TRBJ2-1; TCRdb's D call, TRBD1, is unchecked because there is no DNA. This CDR3 is 14 amino acids long. CDR1 is KGHDR, CDR2 SFDVKD, per germline. Here the CDR3 reads CATSDLNRGDEQFF.

The rearrangement uses TRBV27 and TRBJ2-3; the D call of TRBD2 rests on TCRdb alone, since no DNA is present to check it. The CDR3 loop spans 17 amino acids. Germline V CDR1 and CDR2: MNHEY, SMNVEV (reference sequence). This CDR3 reads CASSSLRLAGTTDTQYF.

The genes are TRBV5-6 and TRBJ2-7; the D call from TCRdb, TRBD2, cannot be confirmed without DNA. Germline assignment: CDR1 SGHDT and CDR2 YYEEEE. The length of the CDR3 is 18 residues. CDR3 sequence: CASSLGLAGEEEFYEQYF.

The V gene is TRBV3-1, the J gene TRBJ2-1. CDR3 size: 14 residues. Germline values: CDR1 LGHDT, CDR2 YNNKEL (reference sequence). The CDR3: CASSQGIPYNEQFF.

The chain combines TRBV2 with TRBJ2-1; without DNA, the TCRdb call of TRBD1 cannot be checked. This CDR3 is 14 amino acids long. Germline values: CDR1 SNHLY, CDR2 FYNNEI. The CDR3 reads CATRRTSSYNEQFF. The whole variable domain, remainder taken from reference TRBV2 and TRBJ2-1, is EPEVTQTPSHQVTQMGQEVILRCVPISNHLYFYWYRQILGQKVEFLVSFYNNEISEKSEIFDDQFSVERPDGSNFTLKIRSTKLEDSAMYFCATRRTSSYNEQFFGPGTRLTVL.

V is TRBV6-1 and J is TRBJ2-5; TCRdb outputs TRBD1, but without DNA this stays unchecked. Germline CDR1 MNHNS, CDR2 SASEGT. This CDR3 region has 19 residues. CDR3 sequence reads: CATKSRDRVLADEQETQYF.

The CDR3 region is CASSLGLAGGVGYEQYF. The chain recombines TRBV28 with TRBJ2-7; TCRdb outputs TRBD2, but without DNA this stays unchecked. Germline V gives CDR1 MDHEN, CDR2 SYDVKM. CDR3 length: 17 residues.

V gene TRBV9 combines with J gene TRBJ1-1. Germline CDR1 SGDLS, CDR2 YYNGEE. The CDR3 is 14 amino acids. Here the CDR3 reads CASSVGTAGTEAVF.